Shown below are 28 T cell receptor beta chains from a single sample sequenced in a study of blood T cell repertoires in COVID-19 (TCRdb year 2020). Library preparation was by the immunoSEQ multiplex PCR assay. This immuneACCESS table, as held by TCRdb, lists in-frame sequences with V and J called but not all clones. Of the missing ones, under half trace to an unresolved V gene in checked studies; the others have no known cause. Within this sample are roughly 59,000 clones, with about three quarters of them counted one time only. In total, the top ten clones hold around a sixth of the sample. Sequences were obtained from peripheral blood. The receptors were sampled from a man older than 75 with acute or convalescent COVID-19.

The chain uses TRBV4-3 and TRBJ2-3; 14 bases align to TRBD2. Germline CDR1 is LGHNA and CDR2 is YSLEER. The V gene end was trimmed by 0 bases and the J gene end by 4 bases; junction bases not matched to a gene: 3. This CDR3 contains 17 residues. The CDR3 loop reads CASSQEGLAGEADTQYF. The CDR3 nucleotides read TGCGCCAGCAGCCAAGAGGGACTAGCGGGAGAAGCAGATACGCAGTATTTT.

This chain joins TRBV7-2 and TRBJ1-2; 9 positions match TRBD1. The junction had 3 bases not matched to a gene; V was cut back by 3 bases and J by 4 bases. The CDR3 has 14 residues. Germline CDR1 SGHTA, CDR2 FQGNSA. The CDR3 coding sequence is TGTGCCAGCAGCTTCGACAGGGGGAGCTATGGCTACACCTTC. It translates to CASSFDRGSYGYTF.

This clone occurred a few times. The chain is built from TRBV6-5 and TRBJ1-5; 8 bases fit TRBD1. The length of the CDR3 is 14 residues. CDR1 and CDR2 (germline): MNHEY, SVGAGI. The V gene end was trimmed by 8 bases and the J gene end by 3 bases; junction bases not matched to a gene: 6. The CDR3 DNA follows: TGTGCCAGCGATAGGACAGGGAACAATCAGCCCCAGCATTTT. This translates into CASDRTGNNQPQHF.

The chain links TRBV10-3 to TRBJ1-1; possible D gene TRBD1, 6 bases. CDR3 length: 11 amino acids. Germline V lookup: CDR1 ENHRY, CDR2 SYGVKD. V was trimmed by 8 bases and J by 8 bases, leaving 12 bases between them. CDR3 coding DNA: TGTGCCATCGCATGGGGGACAGAAGCTTTCTTT. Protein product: CAIAWGTEAFF.

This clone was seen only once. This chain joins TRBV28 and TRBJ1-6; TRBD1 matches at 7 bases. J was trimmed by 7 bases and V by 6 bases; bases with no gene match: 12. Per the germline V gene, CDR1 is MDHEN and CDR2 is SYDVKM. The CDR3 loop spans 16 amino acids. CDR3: CASRAIQGIRNSPLHF. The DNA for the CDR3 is TGTGCCAGCAGGGCGATACAGGGGATACGGAATTCACCCCTCCACTTT.

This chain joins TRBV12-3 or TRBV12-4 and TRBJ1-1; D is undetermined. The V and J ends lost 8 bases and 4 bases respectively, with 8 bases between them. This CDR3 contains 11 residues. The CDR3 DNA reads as TGTGCCAGCCGGGTTGGCACTGAAGCTTTCTTT. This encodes CASRVGTEAFF.

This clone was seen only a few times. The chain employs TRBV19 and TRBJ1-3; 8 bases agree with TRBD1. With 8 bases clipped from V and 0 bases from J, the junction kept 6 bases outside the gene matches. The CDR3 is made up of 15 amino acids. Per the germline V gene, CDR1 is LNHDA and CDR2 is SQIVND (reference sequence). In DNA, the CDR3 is TGTGCCAGTTTTCCGGGACAGGTCTCTGGAAACACCATATATTTT. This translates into CASFPGQVSGNTIYF.

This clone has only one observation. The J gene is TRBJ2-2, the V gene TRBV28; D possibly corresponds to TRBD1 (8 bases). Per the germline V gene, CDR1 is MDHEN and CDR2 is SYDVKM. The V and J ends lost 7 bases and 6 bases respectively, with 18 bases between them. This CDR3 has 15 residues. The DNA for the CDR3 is TGTGCCAGCAAAAACAGGGGGAGGGCGTCCGGGGAGCTGTTTTTT. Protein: CASKNRGRASGELFF.

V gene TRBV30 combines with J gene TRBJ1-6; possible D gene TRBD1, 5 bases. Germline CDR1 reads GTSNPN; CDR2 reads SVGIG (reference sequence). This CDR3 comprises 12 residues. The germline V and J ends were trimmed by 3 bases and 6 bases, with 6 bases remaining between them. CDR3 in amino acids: CAWSDSNSPLHF. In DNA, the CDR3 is TGTGCCTGGAGCGACAGTAATTCACCCCTCCACTTT.

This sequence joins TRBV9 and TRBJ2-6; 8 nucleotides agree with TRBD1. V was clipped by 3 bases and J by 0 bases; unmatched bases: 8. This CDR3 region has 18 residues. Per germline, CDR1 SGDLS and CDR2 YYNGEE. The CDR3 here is CASSAYTGTGSGANVLTF. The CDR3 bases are TGTGCCAGCAGCGCCTACACCGGGACAGGCTCTGGGGCCAACGTCCTGACTTTC. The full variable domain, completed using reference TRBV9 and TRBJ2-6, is DSGVTQTPKHLITATGQRVTLRCSPRSGDLSVYWYQQSLDQGLQFLIQYYNGEERAKGNILERFSAQQFPDLHSELNLSSLELGDSALYFCASSAYTGTGSGANVLTFGAGSRLTVL.

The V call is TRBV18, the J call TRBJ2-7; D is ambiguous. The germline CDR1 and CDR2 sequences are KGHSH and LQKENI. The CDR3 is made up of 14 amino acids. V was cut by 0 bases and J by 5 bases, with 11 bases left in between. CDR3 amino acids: CASSPPSISHEQYF. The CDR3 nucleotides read TGTGCCAGCTCACCACCTTCAATTTCCCACGAGCAGTACTTC.

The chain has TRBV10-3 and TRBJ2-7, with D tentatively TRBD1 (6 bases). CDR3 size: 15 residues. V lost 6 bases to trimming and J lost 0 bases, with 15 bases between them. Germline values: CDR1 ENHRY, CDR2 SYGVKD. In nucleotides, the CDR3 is TGTGCCATCAGCGAACCGGGACATATCTCCTACGAGCAGTACTTC. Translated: CAISEPGHISYEQYF.

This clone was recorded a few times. The CDR3 DNA reads as TGTGCCAGCAGCTTACACCCCAGTATTAACACTGAAGCTTTCTTT. Translated, it gives CASSLHPSINTEAFF. The genes are TRBV7-8 and TRBJ1-1, with D uncertain. CDR3 size: 15 residues. Germline lookup yields CDR1 SGHVS and CDR2 FQNEAQ. With 2 bases removed from V and 2 bases from J, the gap between germline ends came to 12 bases.

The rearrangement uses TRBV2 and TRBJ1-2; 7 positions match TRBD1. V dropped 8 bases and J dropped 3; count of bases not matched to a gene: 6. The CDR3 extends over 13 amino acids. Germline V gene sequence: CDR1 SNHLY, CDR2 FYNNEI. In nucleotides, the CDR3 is TGTGCCAGCCGGGCGGGACAGTACTATGGCTACACCTTC. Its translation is CASRAGQYYGYTF.

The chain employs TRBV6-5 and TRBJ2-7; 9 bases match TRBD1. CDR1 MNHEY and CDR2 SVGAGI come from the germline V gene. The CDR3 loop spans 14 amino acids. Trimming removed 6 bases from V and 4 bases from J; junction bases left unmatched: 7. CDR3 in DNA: TGTGCCAGCAGGAGACAGGGGGGGCTATACGAGCAGTACTTC. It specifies CASRRQGGLYEQYF.

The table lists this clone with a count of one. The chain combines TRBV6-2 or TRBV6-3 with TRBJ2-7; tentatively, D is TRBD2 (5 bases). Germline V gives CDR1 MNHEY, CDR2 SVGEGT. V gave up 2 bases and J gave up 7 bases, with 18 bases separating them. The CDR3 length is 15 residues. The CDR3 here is CASSYHGVPFREQYF. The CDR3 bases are TGTGCCAGCAGTTACCACGGGGTCCCATTTCGGGAGCAGTACTTC.

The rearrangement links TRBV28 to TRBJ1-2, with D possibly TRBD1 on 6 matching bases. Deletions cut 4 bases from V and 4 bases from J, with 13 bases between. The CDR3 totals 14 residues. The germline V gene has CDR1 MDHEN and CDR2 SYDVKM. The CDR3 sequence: CASSSWTVSYGYTF. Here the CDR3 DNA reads TGTGCCAGCAGTTCCTGGACAGTTTCCTATGGCTACACCTTC.

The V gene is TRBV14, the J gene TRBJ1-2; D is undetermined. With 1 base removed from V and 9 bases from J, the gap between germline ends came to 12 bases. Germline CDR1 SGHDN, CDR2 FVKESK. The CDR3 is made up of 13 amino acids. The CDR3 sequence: CASSQGVRRRYTF. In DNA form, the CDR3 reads TGTGCCAGCAGCCAAGGGGTCAGGAGGCGCTACACCTTC.

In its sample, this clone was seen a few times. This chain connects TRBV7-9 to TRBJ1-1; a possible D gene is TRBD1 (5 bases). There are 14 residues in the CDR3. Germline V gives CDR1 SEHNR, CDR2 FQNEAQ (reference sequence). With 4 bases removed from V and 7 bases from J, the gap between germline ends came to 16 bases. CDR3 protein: CASSSLRRTGEAFF. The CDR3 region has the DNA TGTGCCAGCAGCTCGCTCCGACGTACAGGTGAAGCTTTCTTT.

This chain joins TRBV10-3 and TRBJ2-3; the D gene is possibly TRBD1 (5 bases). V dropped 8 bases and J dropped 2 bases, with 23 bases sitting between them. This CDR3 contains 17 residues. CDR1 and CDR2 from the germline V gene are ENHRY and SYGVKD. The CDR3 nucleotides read TGTGCCATCGGGGCAATGAGCTGGGGCTCCGCCACAGATACGCAGTATTTT. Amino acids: CAIGAMSWGSATDTQYF.

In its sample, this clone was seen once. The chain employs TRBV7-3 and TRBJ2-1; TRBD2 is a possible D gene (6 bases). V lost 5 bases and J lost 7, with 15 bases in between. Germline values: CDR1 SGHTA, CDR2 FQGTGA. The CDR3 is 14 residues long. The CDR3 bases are TGTGCCAGCAGCCCTTTGGGAGGCCATAATGAGCAGTTCTTC. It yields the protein CASSPLGGHNEQFF. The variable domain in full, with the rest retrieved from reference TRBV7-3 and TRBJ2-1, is GAGVSQTPSNKVTEKGKYVELRCDPISGHTALYWYRQSLGQGPEFLIYFQGTGAADDSGLPNDRFFAVRPEGSVSTLKIQRTERGDSAVYLCASSPLGGHNEQFFGPGTRLTVL.

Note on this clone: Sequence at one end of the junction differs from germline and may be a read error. The CDR3 DNA reads as TGTGCTAGCAGCTTAGCGCCGGACAGCTACGAGCAGTACTTC. As protein: CASSLAPDSYEQYF. This chain links TRBV7-7 with TRBJ2-7, with D perhaps TRBD1 (6 bases). This CDR3 region has 14 residues. Germline V lookup: CDR1 SSHAT, CDR2 FNYEAQ (reference sequence).

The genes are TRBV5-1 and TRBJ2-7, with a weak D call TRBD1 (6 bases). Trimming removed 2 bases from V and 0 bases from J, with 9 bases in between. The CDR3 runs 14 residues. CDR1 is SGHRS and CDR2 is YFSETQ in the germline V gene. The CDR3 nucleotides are TGCGCCAGCAGCTTCCAGGGGAGCTCCTACGAGCAGTACTTC. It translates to CASSFQGSSYEQYF.

This CDR3 reads CASSFRTATEAFF. The CDR3 nucleotides read TGTGCCAGCAGCTTCAGGACAGCAACTGAAGCTTTCTTT. V and J are TRBV9 and TRBJ1-1; D might be TRBD1 (6 bases). The CDR3 totals 13 residues. The V gene lost 4 bases and the J gene lost 5 bases, with 12 bases spanning the gap. In germline, CDR1 is SGDLS, CDR2 YYNGEE. Drawing the rest from reference TRBV9 and TRBJ1-1, the complete variable domain is DSGVTQTPKHLITATGQRVTLRCSPRSGDLSVYWYQQSLDQGLQFLIQYYNGEERAKGNILERFSAQQFPDLHSELNLSSLELGDSALYFCASSFRTATEAFFGQGTRLTVV.

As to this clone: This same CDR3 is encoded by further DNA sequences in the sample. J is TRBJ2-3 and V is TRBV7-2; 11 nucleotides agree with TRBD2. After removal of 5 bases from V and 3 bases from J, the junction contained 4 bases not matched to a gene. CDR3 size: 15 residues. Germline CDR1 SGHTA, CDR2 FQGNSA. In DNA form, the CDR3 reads TGTGCCAGCAGCCCCTTAGCGGGGGGGACAGATACGCAGTATTTT. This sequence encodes CASSPLAGGTDTQYF.

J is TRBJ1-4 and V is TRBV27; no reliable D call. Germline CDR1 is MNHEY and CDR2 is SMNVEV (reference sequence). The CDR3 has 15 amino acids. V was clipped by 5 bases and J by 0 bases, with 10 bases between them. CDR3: CASSPRRPTNEKLFF. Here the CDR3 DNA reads TGTGCCAGCAGTCCTAGACGGCCAACTAATGAAAAACTGTTTTTT.

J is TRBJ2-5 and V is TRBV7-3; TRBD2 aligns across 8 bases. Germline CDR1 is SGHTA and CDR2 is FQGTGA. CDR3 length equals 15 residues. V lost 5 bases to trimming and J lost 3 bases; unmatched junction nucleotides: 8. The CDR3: CASSRILAAKETQYF. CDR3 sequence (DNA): TGTGCCAGCAGCCGCATACTAGCGGCAAAAGAGACCCAGTACTTC.

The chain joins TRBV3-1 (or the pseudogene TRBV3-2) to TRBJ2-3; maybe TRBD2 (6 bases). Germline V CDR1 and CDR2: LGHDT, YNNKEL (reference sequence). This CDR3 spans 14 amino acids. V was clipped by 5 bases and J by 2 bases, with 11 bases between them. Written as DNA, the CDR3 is TGTGCCAGCAGCTCCCGGGACTCCACAGATACGCAGTATTTT. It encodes CASSSRDSTDTQYF.